This passage covers 8 T cell receptor beta chains from one sample sequenced in a study of CD8 T cells in Susac syndrome (dated by TCRdb to about 2019). The library was obtained by the immunoSEQ multiplex PCR assay. RNA was extracted using the RNeasy kit, and roughly 0.45 to 1 microgram was reverse transcribed with random hexamers. TCRdb reran the public reads through fastp at Q25 and MiXCR, keeping productive beta chains. Rows are unified per CDR3 protein, each entry keeping the most common DNA and genes. The sample table holds 150,000 to 200,000 distinct CDR3 sequences, of which around 95% were seen once. 0.075% to 0.1% of the sample comes from the top ten. Sequencing was done on a sample of CD4+ T cells from PBMCs. These TCRs come from a human donor with Susac syndrome.

V usage is TRBV29-1 and J usage is TRBJ1-2, with a tentative D call TRBD1 (5 bases). The CDR3 consists of 14 residues. The germline CDR1 and CDR2 sequences are SQVTM and ANQGSEA. Deletions cut 4 bases from V and 4 bases from J, with 16 bases between. The CDR3 DNA follows: TGCAGCGTTGGTAATAGGGGCCAAGGCTATGGCTACACCTTC. It is translated as CSVGNRGQGYGYTF.

The rearrangement links TRBV29-1 to TRBJ1-1; 9 nucleotides align to TRBD1. CDR3 length: 14 amino acids. From germline, CDR1 is SQVTM and CDR2 ANQGSEA. After removal of 5 bases from V and 1 base from J, the junction contained 5 bases not matched to a gene. CDR3 sequence reads: CSVTKTGGNTEAFF. For the CDR3, the DNA is TGCAGCGTTACCAAGACAGGGGGGAACACTGAAGCTTTCTTT.

The chain is built from TRBV30 and TRBJ1-2; the D is unclear. The germline CDR1 and CDR2 sequences are GTSNPN and SVGIG (reference sequence). V shed 5 bases and J shed 1 base, with 8 bases lying between them. The CDR3 loop spans 12 amino acids. CDR3 DNA sequence: TGTGCCTGGGTTGGAGGTAACTATGGCTACACCTTC. Translation gives CAWVGGNYGYTF. Combining the CDR3 with reference TRBV30 and TRBJ1-2 gives the whole variable domain SQTIHQWPATLVQPVGSPLSLECTVEGTSNPNLYWYRQAAGRGLQLLFYSVGIGQISSEVPQNLSASRPQDRQFILSSKKLLLSDSGFYLCAWVGGNYGYTFGSGTRLTVV.

The chain has TRBV18 and TRBJ1-1; no reliable D call. The germline V and J ends were trimmed by 3 bases and 3 bases, with 8 bases remaining between them. This CDR3 has 13 amino acids. Per the germline V gene, CDR1 is KGHSH and CDR2 is LQKENI. CDR3 nucleotides: TGTGCCAGCTCACCGCAAGGCCACACTGAAGCTTTCTTT. It translates to CASSPQGHTEAFF.

The chain links TRBV29-1 to TRBJ1-1, with D possibly TRBD1 on 5 matching bases. Germline V CDR1 and CDR2: SQVTM, ANQGSEA. The V and J ends lost 2 bases and 0 bases respectively, with 13 bases between them. The CDR3 runs to 15 residues. CDR3 amino acids: CSVEPRGSVNTEAFF. The DNA for the CDR3 is TGCAGCGTTGAACCTCGGGGCAGCGTGAACACTGAAGCTTTCTTT.

The chain joins TRBV9 to TRBJ2-7; no clear D gene. This CDR3 comprises 14 residues. V was trimmed by 0 bases and J by 1 base, leaving 8 bases between them. Germline V gene data show CDR1 as SGDLS and CDR2 as YYNGEE. CDR3 sequence (DNA): TGTGCCAGCAGCGTAGAATGGCGGTCCTACGAGCAGTACTTC. Its translation is CASSVEWRSYEQYF.

V gene TRBV2 combines with J gene TRBJ2-5; D remains unclear. The V and J ends lost 11 bases and 1 base respectively, with 20 bases between them. The CDR3 consists of 15 residues. Germline V gene data show CDR1 as SNHLY and CDR2 as FYNNEI. CDR3 nucleotide sequence: TGTGCCTCAGCCCCGCGAGCACTCCTCCAAGAGACCCAGTACTTC. Translated, it gives CASAPRALLQETQYF.

The genes are TRBV9 and TRBJ2-5; D is unresolved. V dropped 4 bases and J dropped 3 bases, with 16 bases sitting between them. The CDR3 is 15 amino acids. The germline CDR1 and CDR2 sequences are SGDLS and YYNGEE. CDR3 region: CASSPLGWAEETQYF. CDR3 sequence (DNA): TGTGCCAGCAGCCCCCTAGGCTGGGCGGAAGAGACCCAGTACTTC.